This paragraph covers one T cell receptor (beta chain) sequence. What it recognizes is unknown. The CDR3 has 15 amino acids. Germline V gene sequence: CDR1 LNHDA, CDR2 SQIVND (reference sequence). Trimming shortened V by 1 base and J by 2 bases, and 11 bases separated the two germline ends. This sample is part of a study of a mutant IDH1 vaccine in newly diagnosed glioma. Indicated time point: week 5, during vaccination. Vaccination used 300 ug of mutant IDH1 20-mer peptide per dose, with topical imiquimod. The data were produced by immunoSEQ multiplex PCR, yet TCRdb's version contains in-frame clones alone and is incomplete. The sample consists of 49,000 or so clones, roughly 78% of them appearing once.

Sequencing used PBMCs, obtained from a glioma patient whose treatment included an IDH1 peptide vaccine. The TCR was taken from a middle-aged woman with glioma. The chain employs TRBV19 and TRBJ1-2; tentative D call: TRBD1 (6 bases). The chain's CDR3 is CASSIGGQRNYGYTF. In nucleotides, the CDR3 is TGTGCCAGTAGTATAGGAGGACAGCGGAACTATGGCTACACCTTC.